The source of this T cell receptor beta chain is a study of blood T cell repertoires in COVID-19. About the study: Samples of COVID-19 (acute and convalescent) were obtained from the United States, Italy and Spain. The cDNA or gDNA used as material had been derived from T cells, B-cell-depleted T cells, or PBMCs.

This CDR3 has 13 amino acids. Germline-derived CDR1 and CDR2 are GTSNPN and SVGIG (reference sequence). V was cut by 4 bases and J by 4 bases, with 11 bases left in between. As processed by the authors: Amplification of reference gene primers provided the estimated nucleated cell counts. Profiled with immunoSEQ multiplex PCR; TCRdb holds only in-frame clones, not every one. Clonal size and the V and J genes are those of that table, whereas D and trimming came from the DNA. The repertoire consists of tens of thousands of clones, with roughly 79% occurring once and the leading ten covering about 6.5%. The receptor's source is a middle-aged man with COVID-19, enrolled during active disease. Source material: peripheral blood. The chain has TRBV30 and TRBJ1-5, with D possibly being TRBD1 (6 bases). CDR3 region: CAWTKDRNQPQHF. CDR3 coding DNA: TGTGCCTGGACCAAGGACAGAAATCAGCCCCAGCATTTT.